This T cell receptor beta chain was identified in a study of cytomegalovirus exposure and HLA in healthy donors. Whole-study findings and limits: Reports state that TCR beta sequences accurately predicted most subjects' HLA-A and HLA-B alleles. The investigators catalogued 150 to 200 TCR beta chains as cytomegalovirus-associated.

Researchers ran the PCR with 60 Vbeta and 13 Jbeta primers. Sequencing was performed with immunoSEQ multiplex PCR; in TCRdb, only in-frame clones are kept and a portion is missing. The repertoire shows some 60,000 clones; the top ten hold roughly 4%. Note on this clone: The target antigen is unknown.

CDR3 length: 15 amino acids. Trimming removed 7 bases from V and 5 bases from J, with 18 bases in between. Germline V gene lookup returns CDR1 MDHEN and CDR2 SYDVKM. The chain is built from TRBV28 and TRBJ1-5, with D perhaps TRBD1 (6 bases). Specimen: PBMCs. This TCR was sampled from a male donor in good health and CMV-seronegative. The CDR3 DNA reads as TGTGCCAGCATCCCCAGGCAGGGGCGCCATCAGCCCCAGCATTTT. Amino acids: CASIPRQGRHQPQHF.